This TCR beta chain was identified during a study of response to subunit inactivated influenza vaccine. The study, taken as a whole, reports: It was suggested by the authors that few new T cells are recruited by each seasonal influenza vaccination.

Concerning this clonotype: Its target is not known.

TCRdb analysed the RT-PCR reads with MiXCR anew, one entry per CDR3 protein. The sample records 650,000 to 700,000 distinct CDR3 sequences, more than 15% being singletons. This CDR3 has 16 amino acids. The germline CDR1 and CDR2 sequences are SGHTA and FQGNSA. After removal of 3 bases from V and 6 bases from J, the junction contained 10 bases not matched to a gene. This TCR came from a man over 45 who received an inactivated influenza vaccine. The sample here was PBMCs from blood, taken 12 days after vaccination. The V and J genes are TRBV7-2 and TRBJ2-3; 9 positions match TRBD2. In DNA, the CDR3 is TGTGCCAGCAGCTTGACTAGCGGTCTTTTCGGTGATACGCAGTATTTT. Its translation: CASSLTSGLFGDTQYF.